The clone carrying this T cell receptor (beta chain) turned up a few times. Its antigen is unknown. The data stem from a study of T-cell memory formation after mild COVID-19. Study results and limitations: The second-wave clones peaking on day 37 were not confirmed as SARS-CoV-2-specific. Clones shrinking from day 15 to 85 showed even CD4/CD8 mixes; later expanders tilted CD4+.

TCRdb reprocessed the 5' RACE reads with MiXCR, giving one entry per CDR3 protein. Counted here are 110,000 or so distinct CDR3 sequences, roughly 20% occurring once; the ten biggest clones make up about 42%. The sequence came from a young man who had mild COVID-19 (a few samples of this study predate the infection). Cell type and time point are not known. Specimen: PBMCs or a T cell subset sorted from them (not recorded which).

This CDR3 is CASSQDVGTGLTGELFF. The DNA for the CDR3 is TGCGCCAGCAGCCAAGATGTGGGGACAGGGCTCACCGGGGAGCTGTTTTTT. The chain employs TRBV4-3 and TRBJ2-2; 9 bases are shared with TRBD1. The junction had 6 bases not matched to a gene; V was cut back by 0 bases and J by 4 bases. CDR3 length: 17 residues. CDR1 LGHNA and CDR2 YSLEER come from the germline V gene.